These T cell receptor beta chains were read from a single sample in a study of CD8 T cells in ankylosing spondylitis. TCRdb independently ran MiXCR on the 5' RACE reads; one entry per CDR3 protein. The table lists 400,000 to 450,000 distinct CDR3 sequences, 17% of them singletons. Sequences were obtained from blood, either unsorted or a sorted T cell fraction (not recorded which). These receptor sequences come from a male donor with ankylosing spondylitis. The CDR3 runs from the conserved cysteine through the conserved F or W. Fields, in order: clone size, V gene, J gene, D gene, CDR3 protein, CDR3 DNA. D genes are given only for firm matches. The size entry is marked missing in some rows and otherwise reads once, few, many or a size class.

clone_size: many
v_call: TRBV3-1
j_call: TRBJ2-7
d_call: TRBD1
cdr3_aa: CASSRQGSDEQYF
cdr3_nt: TGTGCCAGCAGCCGACAGGGGAGCGACGAGCAGTACTTC

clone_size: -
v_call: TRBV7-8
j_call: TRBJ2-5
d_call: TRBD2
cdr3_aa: CASTRGKLAGGGVETQYF
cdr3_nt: TGTGCCAGCACCCGAGGGAAACTAGCGGGGGGCGGGGTAGAGACCCAGTACTTC

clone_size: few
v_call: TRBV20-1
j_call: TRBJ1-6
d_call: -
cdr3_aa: CSARDEGNSPLHF
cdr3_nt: TGCAGTGCTAGAGACGAGGGGAACTCACCCCTCCACTTT

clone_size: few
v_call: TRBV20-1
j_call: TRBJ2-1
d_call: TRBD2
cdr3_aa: CSARASGGGSEQFF
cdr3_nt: TGCAGTGCGAGGGCTAGCGGGGGGGGGAGTGAGCAGTTCTTC

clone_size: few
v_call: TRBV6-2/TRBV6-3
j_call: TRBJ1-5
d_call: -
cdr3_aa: CASRRVDSDNQPQHF
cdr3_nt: TGTGCCAGCAGGCGCGTTGACAGCGACAATCAGCCCCAGCATTTT

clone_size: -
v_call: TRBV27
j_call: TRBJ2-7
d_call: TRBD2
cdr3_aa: CASSGSGTSIHEQYF
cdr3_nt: TGTGCCAGCAGCGGTTCGGGGACTAGTATCCACGAGCAGTACTTC

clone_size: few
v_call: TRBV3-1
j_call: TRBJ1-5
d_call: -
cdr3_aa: CASSQDPGRNQPQHF
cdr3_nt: TGTGCCAGCAGCCAAGATCCCGGGAGAAATCAGCCCCAGCATTTT

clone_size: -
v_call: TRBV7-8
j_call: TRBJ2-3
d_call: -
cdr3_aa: CASSSPGAMGTDTQYF
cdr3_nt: TGTGCCAGCAGCTCCCCTGGGGCGATGGGCACAGATACGCAGTATTTT

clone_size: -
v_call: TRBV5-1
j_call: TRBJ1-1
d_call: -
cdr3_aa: CTSSRQVMNTEAFF
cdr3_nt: TGCACCAGCAGCCGACAGGTAATGAACACTGAAGCTTTCTTT

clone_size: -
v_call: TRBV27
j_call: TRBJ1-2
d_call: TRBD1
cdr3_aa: CASSLRKGQAYGYTF
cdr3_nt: TGTGCCAGCAGTTTACGCAAGGGACAGGCATATGGCTACACCTTC

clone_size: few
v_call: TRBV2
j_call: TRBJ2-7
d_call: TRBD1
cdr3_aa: CASSEETGVSYEQYF
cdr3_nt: TGTGCCAGCAGTGAAGAGACAGGGGTCTCCTACGAGCAGTACTTC

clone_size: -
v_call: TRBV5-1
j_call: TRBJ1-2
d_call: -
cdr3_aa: CASSPGGTPQGYTF
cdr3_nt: TGCGCCAGCAGCCCGGGCGGGACGCCTCAAGGCTACACCTTC

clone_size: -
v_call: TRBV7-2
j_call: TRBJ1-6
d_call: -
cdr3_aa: CASSLVWGMRSPLHF
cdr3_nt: TGTGCCAGCAGCTTAGTCTGGGGAATGCGCTCACCCCTCCACTTT

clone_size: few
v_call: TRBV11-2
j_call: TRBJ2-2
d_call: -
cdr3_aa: CASSLVERKTGELFF
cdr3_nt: TGTGCCAGCAGCTTAGTCGAACGGAAAACCGGGGAGCTGTTTTTT

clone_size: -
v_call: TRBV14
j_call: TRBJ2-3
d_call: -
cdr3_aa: CASSQGAGSTQYF
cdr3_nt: TGTGCCAGCAGCCAAGGGGCCGGGAGTACGCAGTATTTT

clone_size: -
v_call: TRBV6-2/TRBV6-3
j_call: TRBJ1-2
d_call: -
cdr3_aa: CASTLQINYGYTF
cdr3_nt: TGTGCCAGCACCTTACAGATTAACTATGGCTACACCTTC

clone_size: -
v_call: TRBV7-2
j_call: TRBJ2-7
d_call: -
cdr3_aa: CASSVTGEVRYEQYF
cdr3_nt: TGTGCCAGCAGCGTCACAGGGGAGGTGCGCTACGAGCAGTACTTC

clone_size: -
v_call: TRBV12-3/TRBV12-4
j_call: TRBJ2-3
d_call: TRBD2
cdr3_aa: CASSLRKREVDTQYF
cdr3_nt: TGTGCCAGCAGTTTACGTAAGCGGGAGGTAGATACGCAGTATTTT

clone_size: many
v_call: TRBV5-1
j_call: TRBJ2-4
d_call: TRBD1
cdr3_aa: CASSSSGGRQNIQYF
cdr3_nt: TGCGCCAGCAGCTCTTCAGGGGGAAGGCAGAACATTCAGTACTTC

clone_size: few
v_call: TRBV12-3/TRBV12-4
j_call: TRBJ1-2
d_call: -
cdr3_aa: CASSRDSSLHYGYTF
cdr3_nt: TGTGCCAGCAGCCGCGACAGCAGCCTACACTATGGCTACACCTTC

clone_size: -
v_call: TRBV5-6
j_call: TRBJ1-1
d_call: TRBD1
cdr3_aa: CASSSLGQGNTEAFF
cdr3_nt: TGTGCCAGCAGCTCGCTGGGACAGGGGAACACTGAAGCTTTCTTT

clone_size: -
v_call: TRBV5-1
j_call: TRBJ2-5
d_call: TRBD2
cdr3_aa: CASTPMGGQETQYF
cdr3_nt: TGCGCCAGCACCCCTATGGGGGGGCAAGAGACCCAGTACTTC

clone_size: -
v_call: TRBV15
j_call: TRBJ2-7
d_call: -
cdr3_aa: CATSRTKRPPGHEQYF
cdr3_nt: TGTGCCACCAGCAGAACCAAGAGACCCCCCGGCCACGAGCAGTACTTC

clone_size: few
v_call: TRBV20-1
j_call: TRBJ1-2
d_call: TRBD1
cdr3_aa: CSARRTGGNYGYTF
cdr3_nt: TGCAGTGCTAGACGGACAGGGGGCAATTATGGCTACACCTTC

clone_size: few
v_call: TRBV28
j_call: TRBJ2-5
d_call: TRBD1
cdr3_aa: CASGSGTGGGKTQYF
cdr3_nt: TGTGCCAGCGGATCCGGGACAGGGGGCGGAAAGACCCAGTACTTC

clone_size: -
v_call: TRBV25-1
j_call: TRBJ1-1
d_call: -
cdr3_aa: CASSGQVMNTEAFF
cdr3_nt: TGTGCCAGCAGTGGGCAAGTAATGAACACTGAAGCTTTCTTT

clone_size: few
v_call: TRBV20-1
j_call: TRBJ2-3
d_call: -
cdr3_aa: CSAINPNGADTQYF
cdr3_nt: TGCAGTGCTATAAACCCGAATGGAGCAGATACGCAGTATTTT